Below, 20 T cell receptor beta chains from the same sample are listed, as sequenced in a study of blood T cells in healthy people across ages. The use of a sample-barcoded 5' primer and a J-beta primer mix characterized a second PCR of about 7 to 12 cycles. One entry per CDR3 protein results from TCRdb running MiXCR on the 5' RACE reads. Of around 400,000 distinct CDR3 sequences detected, 45% to 65% appear once; the ten largest clones hold approximately 51%. Sequenced input: blood. All receptors derive from a man aged 60-69 years in good health.

The rearrangement links TRBV4-1 to TRBJ2-5, with 8 bases aligning to TRBD2. The tail of the sequence fits TRBJ2-7 better, so the J call may be wrong. Germline V gene lookup returns CDR1 MGHRA and CDR2 YSYEKL. CDR3 length: 15 residues. Here the CDR3 reads CASSQGASGQCEQYF. The CDR3 DNA follows: TGCGCCAGCAGCCAAGGTGCTAGCGGGCAGTGCGAGCAGTACTTC.

This clonotype was picked up a small number of times. The gene calls are TRBV29-1 and TRBJ1-4, with no clear D. CDR3 size: 13 residues. The germline V gene encodes CDR1 SQVTM and CDR2 ANQGSEA. V was cut by 7 bases and J by 5 bases, with 14 bases left in between. This chain's CDR3 is CSGTQSPNEKLFF. In nucleotides, the CDR3 is TGCAGCGGCACCCAGAGCCCGAATGAAAAACTGTTTTTT.

This chain links TRBV7-6 with TRBJ2-3; a possible D gene is TRBD1 (7 bases). Trimming left V 6 bases short and J 5 bases short, with 21 bases between. The V gene's germline CDR1 is SGHVS and CDR2 FNYEAQ. CDR3 length equals 16 residues. The CDR3 DNA reads TGTGCCAGCAGTTATCAGGGGGGAGGAGGTCTAGATACGCAGTATTTT. It is translated as CASSYQGGGGLDTQYF.

The chain has TRBV5-1 and TRBJ2-7; tentatively, D is TRBD1 or TRBD2 (5 bases each). The CDR3 is made up of 14 amino acids. CDR1 and CDR2 from the germline V gene are SGHRS and YFSETQ. Trimming took off 4 bases at V and 3 bases at J, with 14 bases between the two ends. The CDR3 spells CASSPWDGDYEQYF. The CDR3 nucleotides are TGCGCCAGCAGCCCGTGGGACGGGGACTACGAGCAGTACTTC.

V is TRBV4-3 and J is TRBJ2-1; D is uncertain. Germline V gene data show CDR1 as LGHNA and CDR2 as YSLEER. CDR3 length equals 17 residues. The V end lost 1 base, the J end lost 0 bases, and 13 bases lay between the germline ends. CDR3 in amino acids: CASSQGSSASSYNEQFF. Written as DNA, the CDR3 is TGCGCCAGCAGCCAAGGGTCCAGCGCCAGCTCCTACAATGAGCAGTTCTTC.

V gene TRBV10-3 combines with J gene TRBJ2-5; 9 nucleotides match TRBD2. V gave up 7 bases and J gave up 2 bases; unmatched junction bases: 2. The germline V gene has CDR1 ENHRY and CDR2 SYGVKD. CDR3 size: 13 residues. Here the CDR3 reads CAIKTSGQETQYF. CDR3 coding DNA: TGTGCCATCAAGACTAGCGGACAAGAGACCCAGTACTTC.

V is TRBV20-1 and J is TRBJ2-5; D could derive from TRBD1 or TRBD2 (5 bases each). The CDR3 is made up of 13 amino acids. Trimming left V 1 base short and J 0 bases short, with 6 bases between. Germline CDR1 is DFQATT and CDR2 is SNEGSKA (reference sequence). The CDR3 loop is CSARGGYQETQYF. The DNA for the CDR3 is TGCAGTGCTAGAGGGGGGTACCAAGAGACCCAGTACTTC.

The rearrangement links TRBV4-1 to TRBJ1-5; D uncertain. This CDR3 has 15 residues. The germline V gene has CDR1 MGHRA and CDR2 YSYEKL. The germline V and J ends were trimmed by 3 bases and 4 bases, with 13 bases remaining between them. The CDR3 sequence is CASSHPGRANQPQHF. The CDR3, as DNA: TGCGCCAGCAGCCATCCCGGACGGGCAAATCAGCCCCAGCATTTT.

This clonotype was counted ten times or more. The chain is built from TRBV9 and TRBJ2-5, with a possible D match to TRBD1 (6 bases). V was shortened by 3 bases and J by 4 bases, with 16 bases between the two germline ends. In germline, CDR1 is SGDLS, CDR2 YYNGEE. There are 15 residues in the CDR3. For the CDR3, the DNA is TGTGCCAGCAGCGAGAGGGGACAATTTGGAGAGACCCAGTACTTC. Translating it yields CASSERGQFGETQYF. Together with reference TRBV9 and TRBJ2-5, the CDR3 gives the full variable domain: DSGVTQTPKHLITATGQRVTLRCSPRSGDLSVYWYQQSLDQGLQFLIQYYNGEERAKGNILERFSAQQFPDLHSELNLSSLELGDSALYFCASSERGQFGETQYFGPGTRLLVL.

The V and J genes are TRBV5-1 and TRBJ2-3; D call uncertain. Germline V gives CDR1 SGHRS, CDR2 YFSETQ. CDR3 length: 14 amino acids. Trimming shortened V by 2 bases and J by 6 bases, and 13 bases separated the two germline ends. The CDR3 DNA is TGCGCCAGCAGCTTAGGACCCCTTGGGGATACGCAGTATTTT. This codes for CASSLGPLGDTQYF.

The genes are TRBV20-1 and TRBJ2-3; D might be TRBD2 (6 bases). The germline V gene has CDR1 DFQATT and CDR2 SNEGSKA (reference sequence). V was shortened by 0 bases and J by 7 bases, with 11 bases between the two germline ends. This CDR3 is 13 amino acids long. The CDR3 is CSARDLAGYTQYF. The CDR3 nucleotides are TGCAGTGCTAGAGATCTGGCGGGGTATACGCAGTATTTT.

The J gene is TRBJ2-3, the V gene TRBV20-1; TRBD2 matches at 12 bases. Losses at the gene ends were 3 bases for V and 1 base for J; bases not matched to a gene: 8. The CDR3 runs to 17 residues. In germline, CDR1 is DFQATT, CDR2 SNEGSKA (reference sequence). The CDR3 loop reads CSASGRTSGKGTDTQYF. CDR3 nucleotides: TGCAGTGCTAGTGGCCGGACTAGCGGGAAAGGCACAGATACGCAGTATTTT.

This clonotype has ten or more counts. This CDR3 reads CSVDLRWGRADTQYF. CDR3 DNA sequence: TGCAGCGTTGACCTAAGGTGGGGGCGGGCAGATACGCAGTATTTT. This chain uses TRBV29-1 with TRBJ2-3, with D perhaps matching TRBD1 (6 bases). Between the trimmed V and J ends, which lost 3 bases and 4 bases, there was a span of 17 bases. Germline CDR1 and CDR2: SQVTM and ANQGSEA. This CDR3 has 15 amino acids.

As regards this clonotype: A much larger clone differs by one base, so this may be a read error. The chain uses TRBV12-3 or TRBV12-4 and TRBJ2-5; D remains ambiguous. Deletions cut 4 bases from V and 5 bases from J, with 11 bases between. The CDR3 contains 13 residues. The CDR3 sequence: CASSSGSRETQYF. CDR3 coding DNA: TGTGCCAGCAGTTCTGGCAGTCGGGAGACCCAGTACTTC.

V and J are TRBV4-3 and TRBJ2-5; 8 bases align to TRBD2. Germline lookup yields CDR1 LGHNA and CDR2 YSLEER. The V and J ends lost 3 bases and 2 bases, in that order; junction bases with no gene match: 5. The CDR3 covers 15 residues. The CDR3 DNA reads as TGCGCCAGCAGCCAGGAGCGGGGGCCACAAGAGACCCAGTACTTC. Its translation is CASSQERGPQETQYF.

The chain is built from TRBV28 and TRBJ2-5; 7 positions agree with TRBD2. The DNA end lines up better with TRBJ2-7; the J call may be wrong. This CDR3 is 15 amino acids long. Germline values: CDR1 MDHEN, CDR2 SYDVKM. As DNA, the CDR3 is TGTGCCAGCCCCCCCGCAGCGGGATCGGACTACGAGCAGTACTTC. Its protein product is CASPPAAGSDYEQYF.

As to this clonotype: One end of the junction is discordant with germline, which a read error may explain. The chain employs TRBV2 and TRBJ1-2, with 9 bases identical to TRBD1. The length of the CDR3 is 13 residues. Germline CDR1 and CDR2: SNHLY and FYNNEI. The CDR3 nucleotides read TGTGCCAGGGGGGACAGGGCGGACTATGGCGACACCTTC. This codes for CARGDRADYGDTF.

This chain joins TRBV4-2 and TRBJ2-1; no clear D gene. The CDR3 contains 16 residues. Trimming pared 0 bases from V and 3 bases from J, leaving 12 bases between. CDR1 and CDR2 (germline): LGHNA, YNFKEQ. The CDR3 reads CASSQERRPDYNEQFF. The CDR3 DNA follows: TGTGCCAGCAGCCAAGAACGCCGGCCTGACTACAATGAGCAGTTCTTC.

The V and J genes are TRBV19 and TRBJ2-5; unclear D gene. There are 14 residues in the CDR3. Germline values: CDR1 LNHDA, CDR2 SQIVND (reference sequence). V gave up 3 bases and J gave up 3 bases, with 11 bases separating them. In nucleotides, the CDR3 is TGTGCCAGTAGTATGGGTGACTCCGAAGAGACCCAGTACTTC. Its protein is CASSMGDSEETQYF.

The CDR3 reads CASSFANEQYF. DNA for the CDR3: TGTGCCAGCAGCTTCGCCAACGAGCAGTACTTC. The chain carries TRBV7-2 and TRBJ2-7; no clear D gene. This CDR3 region has 11 residues. The germline V gene has CDR1 SGHTA and CDR2 FQGNSA. Trimming removed 3 bases from V and 5 bases from J, with 5 bases in between.